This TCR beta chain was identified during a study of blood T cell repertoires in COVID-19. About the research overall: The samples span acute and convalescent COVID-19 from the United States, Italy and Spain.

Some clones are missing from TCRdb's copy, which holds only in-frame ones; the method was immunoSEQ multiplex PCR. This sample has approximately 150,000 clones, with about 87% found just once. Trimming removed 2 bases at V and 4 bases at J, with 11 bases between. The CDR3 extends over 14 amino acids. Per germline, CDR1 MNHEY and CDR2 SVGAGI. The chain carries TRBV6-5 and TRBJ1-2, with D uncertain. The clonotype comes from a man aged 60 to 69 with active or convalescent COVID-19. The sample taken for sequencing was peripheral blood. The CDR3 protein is CASSYTTGSYGYTF. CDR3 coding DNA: TGTGCCAGCAGTTACACCACCGGGTCCTATGGCTACACCTTC.